Listed below are T cell receptor beta chains from one sample, sequenced in a study of neurological immune-mediated disorders. MiXCR was run by TCRdb on the 5' RACE reads, yielding one entry per CDR3 protein. The sample yields about 33,000 distinct CDR3 sequences, roughly 1.6% seen once. The source material was PBMCs. The origin of the receptors is a woman in her thirties with multiple sclerosis. Each CDR3 is given with its conserved first and last residue. D genes are given only for firm matches. Each size is once, few, many, or a class for an expanded clone.

v_call	clone_size	d_call	j_call	cdr3_aa	cdr3_nt
TRBV20-1	many	.	TRBJ1-2	CSASHTDYGYTF	TGCAGTGCTAGCCACACCGACTATGGCTACACCTTC
TRBV9	many	.	TRBJ1-1	CASSVDRGTEAFF	TGTGCCAGCAGCGTAGATAGAGGGACTGAAGCTTTCTTT
TRBV11-2	many	TRBD1	TRBJ2-7	CASSTGQGYSEQYF	TGTGCCAGCAGTACGGGACAGGGGTATTCCGAGCAGTACTTC
TRBV5-1	many	.	TRBJ2-3	CASSFPTDTQYF	TGCGCCAGCAGCTTCCCGACAGATACGCAGTATTTT
TRBV7-6	many	.	TRBJ1-5	CASSLAAGRIYSNQPQHF	TGTGCCAGCAGCTTAGCCGCCGGACGGATATATAGCAATCAGCCCCAGCATTTT
TRBV20-1	many	TRBD1	TRBJ1-1	CSADREVGTEAFF	TGCAGTGCTGACAGGGAGGTAGGCACTGAAGCTTTCTTT
TRBV5-5	many	.	TRBJ1-1	CASSLGGMNTEAFF	TGTGCCAGCAGCTTGGGTGGGATGAACACTGAAGCTTTCTTT
TRBV5-1	many	TRBD1	TRBJ1-4	CASSSDRGQEKLFF	TGCGCCAGCAGCTCCGACAGGGGGCAGGAAAAACTGTTTTTT
TRBV5-6	many	.	TRBJ2-7	CASSPGAYEQYF	TGTGCCAGCAGCCCGGGGGCCTACGAGCAGTACTTC
TRBV10-3	many	.	TRBJ1-5	CAISESKADSNQPQHF	TGTGCCATCAGTGAGTCGAAGGCAGATAGCAATCAGCCCCAGCATTTT
TRBV7-9	many	.	TRBJ1-4	CASSLGLGGNEKLFF	TGTGCCAGCAGCTTAGGGCTTGGGGGAAATGAAAAACTGTTTTTT
TRBV3-1	many	.	TRBJ2-1	CASSQPGVGTNEQFF	TGTGCCAGCAGCCAACCCGGGGTAGGCACGAATGAGCAGTTCTTC
TRBV5-5	many	.	TRBJ2-2	CASSLITTGELFF	TGTGCCAGCAGCTTGATCACTACCGGGGAGCTGTTTTTT
TRBV9	many	.	TRBJ2-3	CASSPDSRKYTDTQYF	TGTGCCAGCAGCCCGGACTCCCGGAAGTACACAGATACGCAGTATTTT
TRBV7-9	many	.	TRBJ2-3	CASSPGGRLSTDTQYF	TGTGCCAGCAGCCCGGGTGGGAGGCTGAGCACAGATACGCAGTATTTT
TRBV12-3/TRBV12-4	many	.	TRBJ1-3	CATRMIGNTIYF	TGTGCCACCCGGATGATTGGAAACACCATATATTTT
TRBV5-1	many	TRBD2	TRBJ2-7	CASSIGLAVYEQYF	TGCGCCAGCAGCATCGGACTAGCGGTCTACGAGCAGTACTTC
TRBV20-1	many	.	TRBJ2-5	CSARERDPKETQYF	TGCAGTGCTAGAGAGCGGGACCCCAAAGAGACCCAGTACTTC
TRBV4-1	many	.	TRBJ1-1	CASSQENRADTEAFF	TGCGCCAGCAGCCAAGAAAACAGGGCAGACACTGAAGCTTTCTTT
TRBV5-1	many	.	TRBJ2-7	CASSLPRAPYEQYF	TGCGCCAGCAGCTTGCCCCGGGCACCTTACGAGCAGTACTTC
TRBV9	many	.	TRBJ1-6	CASSVGEGSPLHF	TGTGCCAGCAGCGTAGGAGAGGGTTCACCCCTCCACTTT
TRBV20-1	many	TRBD1	TRBJ1-2	CSAVTGTGNFYGYTF	TGCAGTGCTGTAACCGGGACAGGGAATTTCTATGGCTACACCTTC